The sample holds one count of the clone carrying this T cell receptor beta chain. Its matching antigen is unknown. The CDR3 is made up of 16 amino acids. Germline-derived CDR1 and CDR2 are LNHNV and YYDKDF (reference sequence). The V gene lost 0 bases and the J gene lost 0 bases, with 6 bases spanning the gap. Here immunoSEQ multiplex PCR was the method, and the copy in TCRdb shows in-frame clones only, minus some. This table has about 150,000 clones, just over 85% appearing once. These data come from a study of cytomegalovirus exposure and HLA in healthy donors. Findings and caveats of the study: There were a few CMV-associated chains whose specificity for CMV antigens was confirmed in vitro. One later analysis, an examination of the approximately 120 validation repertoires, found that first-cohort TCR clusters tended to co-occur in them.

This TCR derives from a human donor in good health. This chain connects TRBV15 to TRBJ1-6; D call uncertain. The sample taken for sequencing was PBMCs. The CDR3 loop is CATSREASSYNSPLHF. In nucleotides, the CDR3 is TGTGCCACCAGCAGAGAGGCTAGCTCCTATAATTCACCCCTCCACTTT.